This TCR beta chain was obtained from a study of PD-1 blockade in classical Hodgkin lymphoma. The wider study: The patients were dosed with nivolumab 3 mg/kg, infused intravenously every 2 weeks.

Each patient relapsed following autologous stem cell transplantation, and prior brentuximab vedotin exposure differed. Germline values: CDR1 SGHTA, CDR2 FQGNSA. This CDR3 contains 15 residues. V shed 1 base and J shed 2 bases, with 10 bases lying between them. This clone was observed once. Its antigen remains unidentified. Study results and limitations: Newly diagnosed patients reportedly trailed healthy donors in baseline TCR diversity. The repertoire differences lack a defined cause, possibly disease activity or prior therapy. Newly diagnosed and completely responding patients shared comparable baseline diversity.

Produced via immunoSEQ multiplex PCR; TCRdb's table is partial and in-frame only. The table has 35,000 to 55,000 clones, over 65% seen once. This chain connects TRBV7-2 to TRBJ2-3; D unresolved. This TCR was sampled from a human donor with classical Hodgkin lymphoma. The source was peripheral blood mononuclear cells (PBMCs), collected before the second cycle of nivolumab. The CDR3 region is CASSLGVADTDTQYF. The CDR3 coding sequence is TGTGCCAGCAGCTTAGGTGTGGCGGACACAGATACGCAGTATTTT.